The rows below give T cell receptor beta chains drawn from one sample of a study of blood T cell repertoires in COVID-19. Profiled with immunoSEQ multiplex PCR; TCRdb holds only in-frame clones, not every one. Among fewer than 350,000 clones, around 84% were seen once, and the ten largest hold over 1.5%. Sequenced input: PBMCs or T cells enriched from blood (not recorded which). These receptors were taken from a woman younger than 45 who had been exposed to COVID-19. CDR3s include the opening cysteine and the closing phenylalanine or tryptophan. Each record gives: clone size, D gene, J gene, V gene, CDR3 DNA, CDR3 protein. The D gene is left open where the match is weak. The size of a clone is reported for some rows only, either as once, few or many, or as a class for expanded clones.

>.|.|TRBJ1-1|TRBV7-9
TGTGCCAGCAGCTTAGTTTCCCCTCAGGAACCTGAAGCTTTCTTT
CASSLVSPQEPEAFF
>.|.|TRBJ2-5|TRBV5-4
TGTGCCAGCAGCTTAGGCAGTAAACAGGAGACCCAGTACTTC
CASSLGSKQETQYF
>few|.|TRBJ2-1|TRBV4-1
TGCGCCAGCCGACTCTCGGAGGGAAGCTCCTACAATGAGCAGTTCTTC
CASRLSEGSSYNEQFF
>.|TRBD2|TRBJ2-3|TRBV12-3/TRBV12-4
TGTGCCAGCAGTTTAGGCCCCGCGGGAGGGCGTTATTTT
CASSLGPAGGRYF
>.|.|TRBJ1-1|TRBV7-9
TGTGCCAGCAGCCCAAGGAATGGGGCGTGGGGTGAAGCTTTCTTT
CASSPRNGAWGEAFF
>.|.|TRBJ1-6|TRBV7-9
TGTGCCAGCAGCTCCCTTCTGGGCTATTCACCCCTCCACTTT
CASSSLLGYSPLHF
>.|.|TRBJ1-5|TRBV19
TGTGCCAGTAGTGGGCCGTTGGAGCCCCAGCATTTT
CASSGPLEPQHF
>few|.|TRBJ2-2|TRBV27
TGTGCCAGCAGTTGCCCTGAAGGGGCTTGCACCGGGGAGCTGTTTTTT
CASSCPEGACTGELFF
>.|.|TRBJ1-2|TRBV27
TGTGCCAGCAGTTTATTTGGCGGGGAGAACTATGGCTACACCTTC
CASSLFGGENYGYTF
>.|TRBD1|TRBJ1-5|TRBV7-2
TGTGCCAGCAGCGCACCAGGGGGTAGCAATCAGCCCCAGCATTTT
CASSAPGGSNQPQHF
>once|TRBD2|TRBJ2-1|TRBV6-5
TGTGCCAGCAGCCCCCTAGCGGGAACTTACAATGAGCAGTTCTTC
CASSPLAGTYNEQFF
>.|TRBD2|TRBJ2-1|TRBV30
TGTGCCTGGAGTGCACTAGCGGGATACAATGAGCAGTTCTTC
CAWSALAGYNEQFF
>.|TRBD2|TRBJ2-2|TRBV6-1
TGTGCCAGCAGTGAGGGGACTAGCGAACCCGGGGAGCTGTTTTTT
CASSEGTSEPGELFF
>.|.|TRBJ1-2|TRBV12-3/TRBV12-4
TGTGTATCCGGCGGGCAGTTCTATGGCTACACCTTC
CVSGGQFYGYTF
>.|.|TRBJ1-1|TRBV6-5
TGTGCCAGCAGTTACTTCGGGGGAGGTACTGAAGCTTTCTTT
CASSYFGGGTEAFF
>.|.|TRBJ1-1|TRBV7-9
TGTGCCAGCAGCCCACAGGCTTACCCTGAAGCTTTCTTT
CASSPQAYPEAFF
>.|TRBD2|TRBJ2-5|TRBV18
TGTGCCAGCTCACCACCGAGGCTAGCGGGGGGTACCCAAGAGACCCAGTACTTC
CASSPPRLAGGTQETQYF
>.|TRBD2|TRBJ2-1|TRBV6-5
TGTGCCAGCAGTCTTACTAGCGGGAACTACAATGAGCAGTTCTTC
CASSLTSGNYNEQFF
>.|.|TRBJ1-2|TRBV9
TGTGCCAGCAGCGTAATCGGGTACGGCGGCTACACCTTC
CASSVIGYGGYTF
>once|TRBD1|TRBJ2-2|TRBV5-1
TGCGCCAGCAGCTTGATACCAGGGGGCCCGAGCACCGGGGAGCTGTTTTTT
CASSLIPGGPSTGELFF
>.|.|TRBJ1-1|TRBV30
TGTGCCTGGGCTGACACTTACACTGAAGCTTTCTTT
CAWADTYTEAFF
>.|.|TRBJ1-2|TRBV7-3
TGTGCCAGCAGCTCTAGTTTAGACTATGGCTACACCTTC
CASSSSLDYGYTF
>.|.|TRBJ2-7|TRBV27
TGTGCCACGTCCTACCGGGACATAAGTCCCCCAGGGATCCCCTACGAGCAGTACTTC
CATSYRDISPPGIPYEQYF
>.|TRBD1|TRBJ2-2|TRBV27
TGTGCCAGCAGCCGAAAATTGGGACAGATCACCGGGGAGCTGTTTTTT
CASSRKLGQITGELFF
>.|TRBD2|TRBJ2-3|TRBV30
TGTGCCTGGGGGACTAGCGGGGGCCCCGGGGATACGCAGTATTTT
CAWGTSGGPGDTQYF
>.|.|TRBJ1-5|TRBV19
TGTGCCAGTAGTTCGGCAGGGGCCAATCAGCCCCAGCATTTT
CASSSAGANQPQHF
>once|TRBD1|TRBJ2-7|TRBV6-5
TGTGCCAGCAGGCAAACAGGGGACAACGAGCAGTACTTC
CASRQTGDNEQYF
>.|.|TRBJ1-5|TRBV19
TGTGCCAGTAGGAAACAGGGCAGAAGCAATCAGCCCCAGCATTTT
CASRKQGRSNQPQHF
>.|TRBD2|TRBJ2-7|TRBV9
TGTGCCAGCAGCGTAGGGGGCGGGGGCTCCTACGAGCAGTACTTC
CASSVGGGGSYEQYF
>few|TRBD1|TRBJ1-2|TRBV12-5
TGTGCTAGTGGTTTGGAACTCCTAGACAGGGGGAACTATGGCTACACCTTC
CASGLELLDRGNYGYTF